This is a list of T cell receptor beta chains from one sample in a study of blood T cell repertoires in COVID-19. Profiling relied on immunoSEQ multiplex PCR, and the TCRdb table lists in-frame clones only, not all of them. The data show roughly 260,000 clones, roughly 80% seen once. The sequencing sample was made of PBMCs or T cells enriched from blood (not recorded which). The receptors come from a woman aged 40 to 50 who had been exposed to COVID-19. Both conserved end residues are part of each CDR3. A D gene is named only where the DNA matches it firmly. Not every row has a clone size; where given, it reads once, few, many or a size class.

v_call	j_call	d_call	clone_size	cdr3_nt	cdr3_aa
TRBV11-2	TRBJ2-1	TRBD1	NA	TGTGCCAGCAGCTTATTGGGGACAGGGGGATCTGGGGAGCAGTTCTTC	CASSLLGTGGSGEQFF
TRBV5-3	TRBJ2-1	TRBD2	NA	TGTGCCAGAAGCTGCCCCGGGACTACCAAGACCCCATTCTACAATGAGCAGTTCTTC	CARSCPGTTKTPFYNEQFF
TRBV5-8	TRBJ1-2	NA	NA	TGTGCCAGCCAAGGGGGCTATGGCTACACCTTC	CASQGGYGYTF
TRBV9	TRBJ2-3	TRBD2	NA	TGTGCCAGCAGCGTGGGACTAGCGGGATTCACAGATACGCAGTATTTT	CASSVGLAGFTDTQYF
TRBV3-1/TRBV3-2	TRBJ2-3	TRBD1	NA	TGTGCCAGCAGCCAAGATCTAACAGCCAGGGGGCAAGGTACGCAGTATTTT	CASSQDLTARGQGTQYF
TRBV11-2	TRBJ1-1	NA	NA	TGTGCCAGCAGCTCCGTTTCCACTGAAGCTTTCTTT	CASSSVSTEAFF
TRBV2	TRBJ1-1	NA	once	TGTGCCAGCAGTGTAACAGGGAACCAAGCTTTCTTT	CASSVTGNQAFF
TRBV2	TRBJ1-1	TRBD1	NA	TGTGCCAGCAGTGTGAGGACAGGCGGGACTGAAGCTTTCTTT	CASSVRTGGTEAFF
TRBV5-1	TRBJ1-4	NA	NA	TGCGCCAGCAGCGGCGGTCCCGGCCTAGGTGAAAAACTGTTTTTT	CASSGGPGLGEKLFF
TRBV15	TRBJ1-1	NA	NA	TGTGCCACCAGCAGAGCTGCGGGACCAACTGAAGCTTTCTTT	CATSRAAGPTEAFF
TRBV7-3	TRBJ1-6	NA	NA	TGTGCCAGCAGCCAGAGGGACACCGGAACACCCCTCCACTTT	CASSQRDTGTPLHF
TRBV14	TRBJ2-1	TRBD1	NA	TGTGCCAGCAGACCCACAGGGGGCTCCTACAATGAGCAGTTCTTC	CASRPTGGSYNEQFF
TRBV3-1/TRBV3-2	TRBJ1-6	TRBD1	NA	TGTGCCAGCAGCCAAGATTGGGGACAGGGCCAATCACCCCTCCACTTT	CASSQDWGQGQSPLHF
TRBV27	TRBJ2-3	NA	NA	TGTGCCAGCGGGCCCAGGGGGGCCGAGGGAGATACGCAGTATTTT	CASGPRGAEGDTQYF
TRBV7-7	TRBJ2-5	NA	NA	TGTGCTAGCAGCGAGAGGGCCAAAGAGACCCAGTACTTC	CASSERAKETQYF
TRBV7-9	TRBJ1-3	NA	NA	TGTGCCAGCAGCCCAGGGGAGTTAGGCGGAAACACCATATATTTT	CASSPGELGGNTIYF
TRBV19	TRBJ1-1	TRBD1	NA	TGTGCCAGTAGCCATCCGCAGGGGGAGAGGACTGAAGCTTTCTTT	CASSHPQGERTEAFF
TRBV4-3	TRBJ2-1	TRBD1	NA	TGCGCCAGCAGCCAAAGGTGGGGACAGGGGAGCTCCTACAATGAGCAGTTCTTC	CASSQRWGQGSSYNEQFF
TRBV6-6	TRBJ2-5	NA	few	TGTGCCAGCAGTTTTGGGGGGGCTGGCTTGGAGACCCAGTACTTC	CASSFGGAGLETQYF
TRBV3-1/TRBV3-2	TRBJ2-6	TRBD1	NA	TGTGCCAGCAGCCAGGGACAGGGATCCGGGGCCAACGTCCTGACTTTC	CASSQGQGSGANVLTF